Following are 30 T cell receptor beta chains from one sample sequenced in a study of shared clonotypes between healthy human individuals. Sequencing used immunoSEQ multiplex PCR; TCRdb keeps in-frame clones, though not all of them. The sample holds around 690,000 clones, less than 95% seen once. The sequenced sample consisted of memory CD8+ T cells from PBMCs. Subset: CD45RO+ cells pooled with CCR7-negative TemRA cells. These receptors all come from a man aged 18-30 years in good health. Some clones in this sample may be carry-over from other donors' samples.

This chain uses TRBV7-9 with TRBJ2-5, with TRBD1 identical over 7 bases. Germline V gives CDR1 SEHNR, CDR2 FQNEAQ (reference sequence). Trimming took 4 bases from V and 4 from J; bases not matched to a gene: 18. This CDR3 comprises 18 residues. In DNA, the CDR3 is TGTGCCAGCAGCTCCCCCCCTAAGACAGGGAACATGGTAGAGACCCAGTACTTC. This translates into CASSSPPKTGNMVETQYF.

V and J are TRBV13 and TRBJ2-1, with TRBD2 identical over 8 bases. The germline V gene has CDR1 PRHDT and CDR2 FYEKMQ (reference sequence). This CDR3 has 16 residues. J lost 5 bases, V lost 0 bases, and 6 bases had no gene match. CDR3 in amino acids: CASSLGPGGSHNEQFF. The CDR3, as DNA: TGTGCCAGCAGCTTAGGCCCGGGAGGGTCCCACAATGAGCAGTTCTTC.

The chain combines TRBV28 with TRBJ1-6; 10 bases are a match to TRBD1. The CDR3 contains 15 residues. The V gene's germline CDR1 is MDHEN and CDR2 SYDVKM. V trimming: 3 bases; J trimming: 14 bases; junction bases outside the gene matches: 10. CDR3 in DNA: TGTGCCAGCAGTTTCCCGGGACAGGGGACATGGACCCTCCACTTT. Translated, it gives CASSFPGQGTWTLHF.

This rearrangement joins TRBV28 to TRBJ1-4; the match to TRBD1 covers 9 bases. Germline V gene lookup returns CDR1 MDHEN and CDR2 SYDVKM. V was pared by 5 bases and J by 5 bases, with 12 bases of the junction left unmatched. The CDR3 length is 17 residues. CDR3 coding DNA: TGTGCCAGCAGTCTGAGCGGGACAGGGAAGCTGAATGAAAAACTGTTTTTT. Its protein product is CASSLSGTGKLNEKLFF.

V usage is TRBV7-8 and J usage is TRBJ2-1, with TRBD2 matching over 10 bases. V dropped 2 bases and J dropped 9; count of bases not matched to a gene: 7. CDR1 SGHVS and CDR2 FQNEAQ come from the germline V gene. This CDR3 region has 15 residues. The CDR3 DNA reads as TGTGCCAGCAGCTTATCTAGCGGGAGTCGCGCTGAGCAGTTCTTC. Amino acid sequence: CASSLSSGSRAEQFF.

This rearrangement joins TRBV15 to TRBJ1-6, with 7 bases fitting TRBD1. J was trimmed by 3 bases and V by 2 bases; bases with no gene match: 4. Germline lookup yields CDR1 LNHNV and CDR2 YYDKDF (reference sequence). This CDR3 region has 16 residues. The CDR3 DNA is TGTGCCACCAGCAGATATCGGGACAGCTATAATTCACCCCTCCACTTT. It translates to CATSRYRDSYNSPLHF.

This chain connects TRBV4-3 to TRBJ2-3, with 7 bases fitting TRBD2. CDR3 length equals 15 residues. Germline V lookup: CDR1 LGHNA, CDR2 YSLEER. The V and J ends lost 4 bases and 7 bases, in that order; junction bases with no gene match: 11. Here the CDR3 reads CASSPSLAASYTQYF. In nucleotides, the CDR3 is TGCGCCAGCAGCCCCAGCCTAGCGGCATCATATACGCAGTATTTT.

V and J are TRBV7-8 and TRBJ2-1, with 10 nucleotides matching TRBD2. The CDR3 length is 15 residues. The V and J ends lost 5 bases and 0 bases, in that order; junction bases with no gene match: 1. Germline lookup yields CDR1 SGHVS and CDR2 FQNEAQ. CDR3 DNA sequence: TGTGCCAGCAGCGCTAGCGGGAGCTCCTACAATGAGCAGTTCTTC. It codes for CASSASGSSYNEQFF. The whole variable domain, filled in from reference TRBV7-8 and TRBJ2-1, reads GAGVSQSPRYKVAKRGQDVALRCDPISGHVSLFWYQQALGQGPEFLTYFQNEAQLDKSGLPSDRFFAERPEGSVSTLKIQRTQQEDSAVYLCASSASGSSYNEQFFGPGTRLTVL.

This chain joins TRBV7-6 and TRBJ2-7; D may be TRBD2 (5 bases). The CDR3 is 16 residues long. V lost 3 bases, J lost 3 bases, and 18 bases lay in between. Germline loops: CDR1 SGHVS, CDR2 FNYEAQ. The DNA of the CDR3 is TGTGCCAGCAGCTTTTCCTCGACCCGGGGTATCTACGAGCAGTACTTC. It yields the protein CASSFSSTRGIYEQYF.

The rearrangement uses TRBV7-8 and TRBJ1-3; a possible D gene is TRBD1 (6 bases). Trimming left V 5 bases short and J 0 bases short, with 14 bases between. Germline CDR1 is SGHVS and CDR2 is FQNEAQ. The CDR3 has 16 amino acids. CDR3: CASSNNRASSGNTIYF. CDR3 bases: TGTGCCAGCAGCAACAACAGGGCTAGCTCTGGAAACACCATATATTTT.

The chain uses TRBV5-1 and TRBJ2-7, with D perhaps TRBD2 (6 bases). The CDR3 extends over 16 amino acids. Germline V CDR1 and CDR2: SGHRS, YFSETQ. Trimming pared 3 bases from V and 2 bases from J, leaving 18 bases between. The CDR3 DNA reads TGCGCCAGCAGCTCATTCTCTAGCGTTCCAACCTACGAGCAGTACTTC. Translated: CASSSFSSVPTYEQYF.

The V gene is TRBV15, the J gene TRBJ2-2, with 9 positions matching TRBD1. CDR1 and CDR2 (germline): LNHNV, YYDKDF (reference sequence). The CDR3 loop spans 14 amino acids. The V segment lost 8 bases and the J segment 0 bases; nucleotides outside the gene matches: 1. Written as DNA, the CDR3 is TGTGCCACCTGGGACAGGGCGAACACCGGGGAGCTGTTTTTT. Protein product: CATWDRANTGELFF.

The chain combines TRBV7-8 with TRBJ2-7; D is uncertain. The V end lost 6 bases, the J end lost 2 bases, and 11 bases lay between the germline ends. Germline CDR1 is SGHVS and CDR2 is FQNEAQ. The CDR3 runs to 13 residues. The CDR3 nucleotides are TGTGCCAGCAGGTCGACGTTAACCTACGAGCAGTACTTC. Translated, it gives CASRSTLTYEQYF. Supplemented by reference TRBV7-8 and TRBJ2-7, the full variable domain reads GAGVSQSPRYKVAKRGQDVALRCDPISGHVSLFWYQQALGQGPEFLTYFQNEAQLDKSGLPSDRFFAERPEGSVSTLKIQRTQQEDSAVYLCASRSTLTYEQYFGPGTRLTVT.

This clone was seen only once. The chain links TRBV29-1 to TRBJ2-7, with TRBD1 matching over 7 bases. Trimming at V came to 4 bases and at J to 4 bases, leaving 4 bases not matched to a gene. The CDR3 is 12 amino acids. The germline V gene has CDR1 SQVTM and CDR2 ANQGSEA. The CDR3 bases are TGCAGCGTTGCGGGACAGAGTTACGAGCAGTACTTC. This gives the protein CSVAGQSYEQYF.

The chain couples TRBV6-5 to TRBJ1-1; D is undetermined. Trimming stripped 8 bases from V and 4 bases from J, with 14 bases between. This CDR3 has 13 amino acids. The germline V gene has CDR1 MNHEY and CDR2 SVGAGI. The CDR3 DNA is TGTGCCAGCGGATACGGTAGCGGCACTGAAGCTTTCTTT. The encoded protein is CASGYGSGTEAFF.

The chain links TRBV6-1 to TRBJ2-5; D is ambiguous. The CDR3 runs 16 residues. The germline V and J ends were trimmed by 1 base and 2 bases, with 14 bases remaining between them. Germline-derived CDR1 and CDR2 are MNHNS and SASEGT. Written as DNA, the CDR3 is TGTGCCAGCAGTGAAGTAATCCCTAGTCCACAAGAGACCCAGTACTTC. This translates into CASSEVIPSPQETQYF.

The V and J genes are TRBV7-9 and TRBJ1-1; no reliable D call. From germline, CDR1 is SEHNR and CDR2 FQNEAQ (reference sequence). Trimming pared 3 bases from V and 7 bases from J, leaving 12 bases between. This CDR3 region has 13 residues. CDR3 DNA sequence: TGTGCCAGCAGCTTTGGTGGGGAACTTGAAGCTTTCTTT. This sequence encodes CASSFGGELEAFF. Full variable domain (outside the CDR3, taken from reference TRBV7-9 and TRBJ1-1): DTGVSQNPRHKITKRGQNVTFRCDPISEHNRLYWYRQTLGQGPEFLTYFQNEAQLEKSRLLSDRFSAERPKGSFSTLEIQRTEQGDSAMYLCASSFGGELEAFFGQGTRLTVV.

CDR3: CASSHRTATNYGYTF. The CDR3 DNA reads TGTGCCAGCAGTCACAGGACAGCTACTAACTATGGCTACACCTTC. The chain uses TRBV28 and TRBJ1-2; D possibly corresponds to TRBD1 (6 bases). The germline gives CDR1 MDHEN, CDR2 SYDVKM. V lost 5 bases and J 0 bases, leaving 13 bases between the germline ends. The CDR3 sequence is 15 residues long.

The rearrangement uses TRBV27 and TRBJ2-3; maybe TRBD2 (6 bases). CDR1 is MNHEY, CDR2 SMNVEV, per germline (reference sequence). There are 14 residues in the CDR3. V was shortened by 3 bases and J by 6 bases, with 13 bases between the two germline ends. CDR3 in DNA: TGTGCCAGCAGTTTCTTTACTAGCCGCGATACGCAGTATTTT. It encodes CASSFFTSRDTQYF.

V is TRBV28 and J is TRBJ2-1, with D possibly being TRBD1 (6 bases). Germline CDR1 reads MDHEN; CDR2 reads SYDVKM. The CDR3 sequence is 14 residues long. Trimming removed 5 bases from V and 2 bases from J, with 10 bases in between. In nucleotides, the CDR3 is TGTGCCAGCAGTGTGGACAGCACCTACAATGAGCAGTTCTTC. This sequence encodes CASSVDSTYNEQFF. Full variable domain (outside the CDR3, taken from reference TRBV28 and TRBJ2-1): DVKVTQSSRYLVKRTGEKVFLECVQDMDHENMFWYRQDPGLGLRLIYFSYDVKMKEKGDIPEGYSVSREKKERFSLILESASTNQTSMYLCASSVDSTYNEQFFGPGTRLTVL.

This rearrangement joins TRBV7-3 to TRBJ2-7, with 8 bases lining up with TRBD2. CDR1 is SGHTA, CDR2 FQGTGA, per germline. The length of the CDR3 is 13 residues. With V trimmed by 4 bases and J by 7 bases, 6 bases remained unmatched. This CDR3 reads CASSSLAGLEQYF. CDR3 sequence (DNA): TGTGCCAGCAGCTCCCTAGCGGGCCTGGAGCAGTACTTC.

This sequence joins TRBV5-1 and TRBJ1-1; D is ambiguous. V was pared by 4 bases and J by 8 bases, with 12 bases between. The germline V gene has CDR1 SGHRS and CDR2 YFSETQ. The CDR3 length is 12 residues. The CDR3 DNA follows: TGCGCCAGCAGCCGGCACGTGGGCGAAGCTTTCTTT. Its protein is CASSRHVGEAFF.

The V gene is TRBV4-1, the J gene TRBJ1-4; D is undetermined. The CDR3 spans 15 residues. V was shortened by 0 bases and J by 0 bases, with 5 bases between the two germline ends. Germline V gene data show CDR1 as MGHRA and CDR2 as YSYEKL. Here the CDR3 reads CASSQEATTNEKLFF. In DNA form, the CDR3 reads TGCGCCAGCAGCCAAGAAGCCACAACTAATGAAAAACTGTTTTTT.

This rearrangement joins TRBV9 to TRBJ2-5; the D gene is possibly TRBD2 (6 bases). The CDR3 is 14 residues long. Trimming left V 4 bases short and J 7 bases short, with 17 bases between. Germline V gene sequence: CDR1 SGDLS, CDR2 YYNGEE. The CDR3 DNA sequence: TGTGCCAGCAGCCCCTACCGGGAGACGGGGACCCAGTACTTC. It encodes CASSPYRETGTQYF.

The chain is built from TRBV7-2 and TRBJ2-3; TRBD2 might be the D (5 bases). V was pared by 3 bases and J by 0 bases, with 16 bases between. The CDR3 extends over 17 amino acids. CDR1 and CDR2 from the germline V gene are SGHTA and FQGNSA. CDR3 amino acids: CASSFPPTAVSTDTQYF. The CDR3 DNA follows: TGTGCCAGCAGCTTTCCCCCAACAGCGGTTAGCACAGATACGCAGTATTTT.

CDR3 residues: CASTPGLAGGYEQYF. In DNA form, the CDR3 reads TGCGCCAGCACACCGGGACTAGCGGGAGGGTACGAGCAGTACTTC. V usage is TRBV10-2 and J usage is TRBJ2-7; 16 bases are a match to TRBD2. CDR1 and CDR2 from the germline V gene are WSHSY and SAAADI. Unmatched junction bases numbered 4, after V lost 7 bases and J lost 4 bases. The CDR3 is 15 residues long.

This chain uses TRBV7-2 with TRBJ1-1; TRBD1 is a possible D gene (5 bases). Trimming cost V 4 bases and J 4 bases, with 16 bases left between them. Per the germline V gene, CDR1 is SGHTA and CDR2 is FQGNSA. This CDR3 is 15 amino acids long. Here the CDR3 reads CASSSVGGGSTEAFF. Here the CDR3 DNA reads TGTGCCAGCAGCTCCGTGGGGGGAGGGAGCACTGAAGCTTTCTTT.

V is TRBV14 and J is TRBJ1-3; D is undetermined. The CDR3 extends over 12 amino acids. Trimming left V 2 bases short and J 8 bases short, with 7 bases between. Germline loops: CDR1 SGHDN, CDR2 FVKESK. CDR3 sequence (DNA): TGTGCCAGCAGCCAACGGTGGGACACCATATATTTT. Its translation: CASSQRWDTIYF.

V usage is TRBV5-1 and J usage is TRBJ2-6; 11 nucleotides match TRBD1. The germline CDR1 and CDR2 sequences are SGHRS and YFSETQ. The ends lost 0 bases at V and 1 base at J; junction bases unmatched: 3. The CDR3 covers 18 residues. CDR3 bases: TGCGCCAGCAGCTTGGTAGGACAGGGGGCTTCTGGGGCCAACGTCCTGACTTTC. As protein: CASSLVGQGASGANVLTF.

The CDR3 sequence: CASSPLRGAPIHNEQFF. As DNA, the CDR3 is TGTGCCAGCAGCCCCCTCCGGGGGGCGCCAATCCACAATGAGCAGTTCTTC. This sequence joins TRBV9 and TRBJ2-1, with D possibly matching TRBD2 (7 bases). V shed 4 bases and J shed 5 bases, with 22 bases lying between them. CDR3 length: 17 amino acids. Germline V gene lookup returns CDR1 SGDLS and CDR2 YYNGEE.